The 12 T cell receptor beta chains reported below all come from one sample, sequenced in a study of CD8+CD57+ T cells in acquired aplastic anemia. It was genomic DNA that served as the template for profiling TCR beta VDJ and CDR3. TCRdb itself ran the reads through MiXCR, one entry per CDR3 protein. The data contain 310,000 or so distinct CDR3 sequences, roughly 61% of them singletons. CD8+CD57+ cell expansion had been shown by flow cytometry in patients chosen for sequencing. Sequenced input: sorted CD4+, CD8+, or CD8+CD57+ T cells (not recorded which) from PBMCs. These receptors all come from a human donor with aplastic anemia.

For this clonotype: This may be a read error: a much more frequent sequence differs by one nucleotide. The chain is built from TRBV3-1 and TRBJ1-2; perhaps TRBD1 as D (6 bases). The germline V gene encodes CDR1 LGHDT and CDR2 YNNKEL (reference sequence). The CDR3 loop spans 14 amino acids. The CDR3 sequence is CAGSQVSQGNGYTF. For the CDR3, the DNA is TGTGCCGGCAGCCAAGTGTCACAGGGAAATGGCTACACCTTC.

Of note for this clonotype: A much larger clone differs by one base, so this may be a read error. This chain connects TRBV2 to TRBJ2-1; perhaps TRBD2 as D (5 bases). The CDR3 extends over 13 amino acids. The germline gives CDR1 SNHLY, CDR2 FYNNEI. The CDR3 loop is CASSQTRGNEQLF. DNA for the CDR3: TGTGCCAGCAGCCAAACACGGGGAAATGAGCAGTTATTC.

This clonotype has only a few counts. V is TRBV15 and J is TRBJ2-3, with TRBD1 matching over 8 bases. CDR1 LNHNV and CDR2 YYDKDF come from the germline V gene (reference sequence). The CDR3 runs 15 residues. Trimming took 0 bases from V and 4 from J; bases not matched to a gene: 3. CDR3 loop: CATSRDPGGADTQYF. The CDR3, as DNA: TGTGCCACCAGCAGAGACCCAGGGGGCGCAGATACGCAGTATTTT.

This clonotype was seen ten or more times. The chain carries TRBV20-1 and TRBJ1-2; D is ambiguous. This CDR3 region has 10 residues. V was pared by 6 bases and J by 4 bases, with 6 bases between. In germline, CDR1 is DFQATT, CDR2 SNEGSKA (reference sequence). The CDR3 DNA is TGCAGTGCAAACTTCTATGGCTACACCTTC. This encodes CSANFYGYTF.

Ten or more counts support this clonotype. V usage is TRBV20-1 and J usage is TRBJ2-7, with 11 bases that match TRBD2. V lost 2 bases and J lost 6; bases outside the gene matches: 6. Germline assignment: CDR1 DFQATT and CDR2 SNEGSKA (reference sequence). This CDR3 contains 14 residues. The DNA of the CDR3 is TGCAGTGCTAGACTAGCGGGAGGAAGTGGCGAGCAGTACTTC. Amino acids: CSARLAGGSGEQYF.

This clonotype was detected many times. V gene TRBV4-2 combines with J gene TRBJ2-5; TRBD1 aligns across 9 bases. Germline V gives CDR1 LGHNA, CDR2 YNFKEQ. The V segment lost 4 bases and the J segment 3 bases; nucleotides outside the gene matches: 9. The CDR3 has 16 residues. Here the CDR3 reads CASSPKRGQGEETQYF. The DNA for the CDR3 is TGTGCCAGCAGCCCCAAACGGGGACAGGGAGAAGAGACCCAGTACTTC.

V usage is TRBV20-1 and J usage is TRBJ1-6, with TRBD1 as a possible D gene (5 bases). The germline V gene encodes CDR1 DFQATT and CDR2 SNEGSKA (reference sequence). The CDR3 loop spans 18 amino acids. Trimming removed 0 bases at V and 0 bases at J, with 15 bases between. CDR3 sequence (DNA): TGCAGTGCTAGAGATAACGCCAGGGCAAGCTCCTATAATTCACCCCTCCACTTT. This translates into CSARDNARASSYNSPLHF.

The gene calls are TRBV25-1 and TRBJ1-4; D might be TRBD1 (6 bases). V was clipped by 6 bases and J by 3 bases, with 20 bases between them. Germline-derived CDR1 and CDR2 are MGHDK and SYGVNS. CDR3 size: 17 residues. As DNA, the CDR3 is TGTGCCAGCAGGCCCCCGACAGGATCATGGGCTAATGAAAAACTGTTTTTT. Encoded protein: CASRPPTGSWANEKLFF.

The genes are TRBV20-1 and TRBJ2-1; the match to TRBD2 covers 11 bases. The CDR3 totals 16 residues. V was pared by 3 bases and J by 3 bases, with 7 bases of the junction left unmatched. The germline gives CDR1 DFQATT, CDR2 SNEGSKA (reference sequence). Here the CDR3 reads CSASGGLAESYNEQFF. The DNA for the CDR3 is TGCAGTGCTAGCGGGGGACTAGCGGAGAGCTACAATGAGCAGTTCTTC.

This sequence joins TRBV20-1 and TRBJ2-1; D may be TRBD2 (5 bases). V lost 6 bases to trimming and J lost 8 bases, with 20 bases between them. The CDR3 consists of 14 residues. Germline loops: CDR1 DFQATT, CDR2 SNEGSKA (reference sequence). Here the CDR3 reads CSAADGRRLHEQFF. The DNA for the CDR3 is TGCAGTGCCGCGGATGGAAGAAGACTACATGAGCAGTTCTTC.

This chain links TRBV10-1 with TRBJ2-7, with D maybe TRBD1 (6 bases). The germline gives CDR1 WNHNN, CDR2 SYGVQD (reference sequence). The CDR3 extends over 14 amino acids. The V gene lost 5 bases and the J gene lost 3 bases, with 14 bases spanning the gap. The CDR3 sequence is CASSPTGTRYEQYF. In DNA, the CDR3 is TGCGCCAGCAGTCCGACCGGGACACGCTACGAGCAGTACTTC.

Concerning this clonotype: The junction departs from the called germline gene at one end, perhaps through a read error. This chain links TRBV19 with TRBJ2-5, with TRBD2 matching 11 bases. Germline V gene lookup returns CDR1 LNHDA and CDR2 SQIVND (reference sequence). CDR3 length: 15 amino acids. Written as DNA, the CDR3 is TGTGCCAGTACCGCCCCCGGGACTAGCGGAGAGACCCAGTACTTT. It encodes CASTAPGTSGETQYF.